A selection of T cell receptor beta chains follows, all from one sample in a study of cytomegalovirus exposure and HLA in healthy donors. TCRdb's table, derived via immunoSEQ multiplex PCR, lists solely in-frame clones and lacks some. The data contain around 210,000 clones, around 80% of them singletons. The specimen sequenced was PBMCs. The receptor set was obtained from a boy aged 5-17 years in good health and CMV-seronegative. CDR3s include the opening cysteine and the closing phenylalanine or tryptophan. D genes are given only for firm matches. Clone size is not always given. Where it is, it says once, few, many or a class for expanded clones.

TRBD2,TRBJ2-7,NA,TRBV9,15,CASSVGSSGSYEQYF,TGTGCCAGCAGCGTAGGTTCCAGCGGGAGCTACGAGCAGTACTTC
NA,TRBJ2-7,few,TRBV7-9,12,CSSSLPGNEQYF,TGTTCCAGCAGCTTACCGGGGAACGAGCAGTACTTC
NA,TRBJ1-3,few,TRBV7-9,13,CASSFRSGNTIYF,TGTGCCAGCAGCTTCAGATCTGGAAACACCATATATTTT
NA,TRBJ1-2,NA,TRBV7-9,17,CSSSSRGFKRGIYGYTF,TGTTCCAGCAGCTCGAGGGGGTTCAAGAGGGGAATCTATGGCTACACCTTC
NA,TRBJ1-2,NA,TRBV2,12,CASTTSAGGYTF,TGTGCCAGCACCACCAGCGCCGGGGGCTACACCTTC
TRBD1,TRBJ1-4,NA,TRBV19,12,CASSMDRGILFF,TGTGCCAGTAGTATGGACAGGGGAATACTGTTTTTT
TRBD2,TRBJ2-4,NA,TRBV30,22,CAWTRPGGPTLWVGERKNIQYF,TGTGCCTGGACAAGACCGGGAGGGCCTACGCTTTGGGTTGGGGAGCGGAAAAACATTCAGTACTTC
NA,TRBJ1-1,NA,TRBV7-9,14,CASSPKTGPTEAFF,TGTGCCAGCAGCCCTAAAACAGGGCCCACTGAAGCTTTCTTT
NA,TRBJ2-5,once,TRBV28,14,CASTMTGLEETQYF,TGTGCCAGCACCATGACGGGGTTAGAAGAGACCCAGTACTTC
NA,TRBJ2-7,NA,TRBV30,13,CAWSDITDYEQCF,TGTGCCTGGAGTGATATTACGGACTACGAGCAGTGCTTC
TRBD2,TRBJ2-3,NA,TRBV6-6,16,CASSGDGLAGEGTQYF,TGTGCCAGCAGTGGGGATGGACTAGCGGGAGAGGGTACGCAGTATTTT
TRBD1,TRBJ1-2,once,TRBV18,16,CASSPSVTGGLDGYTF,TGTGCCAGCTCACCATCAGTTACAGGGGGCTTGGATGGCTACACCTTC
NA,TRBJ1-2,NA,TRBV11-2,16,CASSLVVGATNYGYTF,TGTGCCAGCAGCTTAGTTGTAGGAGCAACAAACTATGGCTACACCTTC
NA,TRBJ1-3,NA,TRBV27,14,CASRPDYSGNTIYF,TGTGCCAGCAGACCGGACTATTCTGGAAACACCATATATTTT
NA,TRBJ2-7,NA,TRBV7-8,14,CASSSDRSSYEQYF,TGTGCCAGCAGCTCGGACAGAAGCTCCTACGAGCAGTACTTC
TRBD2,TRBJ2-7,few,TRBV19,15,CASSLGLASLGEQYF,TGTGCCAGTAGTCTAGGACTAGCGTCCCTTGGCGAGCAGTACTTC
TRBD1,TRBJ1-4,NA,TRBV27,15,CASSSTGTANEKLFF,TGTGCCAGCAGTTCCACCGGGACAGCTAATGAAAAACTGTTTTTT
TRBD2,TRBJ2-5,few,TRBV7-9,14,CASSSRLAQETQYF,TGTGCCAGCAGCTCCCGACTAGCGCAAGAGACCCAGTACTTC
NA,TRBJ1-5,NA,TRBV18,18,CASSPPFQEGVDNQPQHF,TGTGCCAGCTCACCACCGTTTCAAGAAGGGGTCGACAATCAGCCCCAGCATTTT
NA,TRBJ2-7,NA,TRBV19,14,CASSTRRSSYEQYF,TGTGCCAGTAGTACCCGTCGGAGCTCCTACGAGCAGTACTTC
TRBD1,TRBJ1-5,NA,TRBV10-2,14,CASSEVQGGQPQHF,TGCGCCAGCAGTGAGGTGCAGGGGGGACAGCCCCAGCATTTT
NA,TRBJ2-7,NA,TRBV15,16,CATSRAGWGVRDEQYF,TGTGCCACCAGCAGGGCCGGCTGGGGGGTGAGGGACGAGCAGTACTTC
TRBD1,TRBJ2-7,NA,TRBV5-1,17,CASSLVRGGQGAGEQYF,TGCGCCAGCAGCTTGGTGAGGGGTGGGCAGGGGGCAGGCGAGCAGTACTTC
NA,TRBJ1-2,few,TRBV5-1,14,CASRKAGERDGYTF,TGCGCCAGCAGGAAAGCAGGGGAAAGGGATGGCTACACCTTC
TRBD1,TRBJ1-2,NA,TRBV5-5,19,CASSSPVQPGTVARSGYTF,TGTGCCAGCAGCTCCCCCGTTCAGCCCGGGACAGTTGCCCGGAGTGGCTACACCTTC
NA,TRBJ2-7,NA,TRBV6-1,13,CASSRDMGYEQYF,TGTGCCAGCAGCAGGGACATGGGGTACGAGCAGTACTTC
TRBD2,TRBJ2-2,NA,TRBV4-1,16,CASSRGQAGGGGELFF,TGCGCCAGCAGCCGTGGCCAAGCGGGGGGGGGCGGGGAGCTGTTTTTT
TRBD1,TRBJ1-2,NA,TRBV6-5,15,CASSFPGQSFYGYTF,TGTGCCAGCAGTTTCCCGGGACAGTCTTTTTATGGCTACACCTTC
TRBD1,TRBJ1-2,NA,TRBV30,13,CASRTGLFYGYTF,TGTGCCAGTCGGACAGGGCTTTTCTATGGCTACACCTTC
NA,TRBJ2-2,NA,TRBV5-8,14,CASSFVRNTGELFF,TGTGCCAGCAGCTTTGTTAGGAACACCGGGGAGCTGTTTTTT
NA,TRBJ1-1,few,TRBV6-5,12,CASCGANTEAFF,TGTGCCAGCTGTGGGGCGAACACTGAAGCTTTCTTT
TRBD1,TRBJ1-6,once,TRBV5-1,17,CASSSSAGTVYNSPLHF,TGCGCCAGCAGCTCTTCTGCCGGGACAGTCTATAATTCACCCCTCCACTTT